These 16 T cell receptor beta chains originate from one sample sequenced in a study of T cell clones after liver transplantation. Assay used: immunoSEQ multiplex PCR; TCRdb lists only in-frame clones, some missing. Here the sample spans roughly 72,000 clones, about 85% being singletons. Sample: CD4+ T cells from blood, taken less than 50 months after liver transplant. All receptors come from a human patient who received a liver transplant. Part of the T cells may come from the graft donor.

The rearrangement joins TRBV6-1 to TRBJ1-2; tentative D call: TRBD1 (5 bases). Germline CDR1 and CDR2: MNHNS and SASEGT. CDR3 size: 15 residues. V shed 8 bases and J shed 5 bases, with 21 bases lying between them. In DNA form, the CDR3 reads TGTGCCAGCCGCCGGCAGGGAGGCTGGGGGTATGGCTACACCTTC. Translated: CASRRQGGWGYGYTF.

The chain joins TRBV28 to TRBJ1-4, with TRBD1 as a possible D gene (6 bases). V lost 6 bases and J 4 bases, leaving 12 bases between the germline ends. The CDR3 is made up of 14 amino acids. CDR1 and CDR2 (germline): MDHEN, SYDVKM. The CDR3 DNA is TGTGCCAGCAGAGCTACAGGGCATAATGAAAAACTGTTTTTT. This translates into CASRATGHNEKLFF.

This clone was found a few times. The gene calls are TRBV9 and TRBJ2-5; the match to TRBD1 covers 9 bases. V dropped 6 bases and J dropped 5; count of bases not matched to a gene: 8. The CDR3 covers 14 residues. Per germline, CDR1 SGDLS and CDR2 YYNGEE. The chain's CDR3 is CASNKQGAGETQYF. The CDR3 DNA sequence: TGTGCCAGCAACAAACAGGGGGCAGGGGAGACCCAGTACTTC.

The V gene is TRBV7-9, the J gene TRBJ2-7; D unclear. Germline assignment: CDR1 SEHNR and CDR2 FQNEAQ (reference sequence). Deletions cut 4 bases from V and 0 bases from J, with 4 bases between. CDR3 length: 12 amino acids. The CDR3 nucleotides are TGTGCCAGCAGCTATACCTCCTACGAGCAGTACTTC. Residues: CASSYTSYEQYF.

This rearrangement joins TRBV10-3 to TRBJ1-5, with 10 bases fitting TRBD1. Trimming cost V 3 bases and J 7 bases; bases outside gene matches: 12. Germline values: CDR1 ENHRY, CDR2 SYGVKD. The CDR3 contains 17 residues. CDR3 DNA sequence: TGTGCCATCAGTGATTGGGACAGGGGCCCAGGGGGGCAGCCCCAGCATTTT. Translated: CAISDWDRGPGGQPQHF.

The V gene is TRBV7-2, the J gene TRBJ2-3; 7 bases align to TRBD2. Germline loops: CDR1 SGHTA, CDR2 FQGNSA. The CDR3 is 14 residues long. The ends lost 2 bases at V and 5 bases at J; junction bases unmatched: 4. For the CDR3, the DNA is TGTGCCAGCAGCTTATGGGGGGGAGGAGATACGCAGTATTTT. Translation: CASSLWGGGDTQYF.

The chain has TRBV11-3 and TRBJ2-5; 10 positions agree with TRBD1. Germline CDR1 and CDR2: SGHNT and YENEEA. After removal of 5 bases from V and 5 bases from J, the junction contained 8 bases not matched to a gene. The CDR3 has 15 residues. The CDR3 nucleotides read TGTGCCAGCAGCCCGGGCGGGACAGGGGTTGAGACCCAGTACTTC. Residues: CASSPGGTGVETQYF.

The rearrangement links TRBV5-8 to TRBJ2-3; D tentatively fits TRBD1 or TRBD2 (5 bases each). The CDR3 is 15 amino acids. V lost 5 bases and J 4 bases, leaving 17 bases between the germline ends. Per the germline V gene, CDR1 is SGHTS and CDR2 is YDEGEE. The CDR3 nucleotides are TGTGCCAGCAGACCAGGGATTAGCGAAGCAGATACGCAGTATTTT. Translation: CASRPGISEADTQYF. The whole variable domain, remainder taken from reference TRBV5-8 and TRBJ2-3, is EAGVTQSPTHLIKTRGQQATLRCSPISGHTSVYWYQQALGLGLQFLLWYDEGEERNRGNFPPRFSGRQFPNYSSELNVNALELEDSALYLCASRPGISEADTQYFGPGTRLTVL.

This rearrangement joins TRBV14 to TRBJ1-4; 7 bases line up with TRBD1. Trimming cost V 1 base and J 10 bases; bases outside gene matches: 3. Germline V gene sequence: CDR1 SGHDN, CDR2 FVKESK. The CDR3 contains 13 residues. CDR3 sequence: CASSQGRGGKLFF. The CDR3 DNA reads TGTGCCAGCAGCCAAGGCAGGGGGGGAAAACTGTTTTTT.

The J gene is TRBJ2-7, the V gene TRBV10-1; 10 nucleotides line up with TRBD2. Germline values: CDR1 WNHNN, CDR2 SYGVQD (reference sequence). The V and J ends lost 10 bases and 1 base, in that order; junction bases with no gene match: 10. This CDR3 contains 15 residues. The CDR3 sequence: CAIEDGTSESYEQYF. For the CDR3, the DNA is TGCGCCATCGAAGATGGGACTAGCGAATCCTACGAGCAGTACTTC.

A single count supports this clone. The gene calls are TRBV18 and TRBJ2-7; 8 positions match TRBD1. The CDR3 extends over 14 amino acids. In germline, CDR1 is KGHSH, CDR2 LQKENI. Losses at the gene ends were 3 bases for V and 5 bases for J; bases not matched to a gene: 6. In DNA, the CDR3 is TGTGCCAGCTCACCCGGACAGGGAGATAACGAGCAGTACTTC. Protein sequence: CASSPGQGDNEQYF.

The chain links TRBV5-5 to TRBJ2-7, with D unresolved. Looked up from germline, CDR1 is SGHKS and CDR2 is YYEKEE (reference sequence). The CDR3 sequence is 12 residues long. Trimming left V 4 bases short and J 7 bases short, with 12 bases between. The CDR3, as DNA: TGTGCCAGCAGCCCTGGTGATACTGAGCAGTACTTC. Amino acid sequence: CASSPGDTEQYF. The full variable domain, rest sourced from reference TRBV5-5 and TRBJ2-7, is DAGVTQSPTHLIKTRGQQVTLRCSPISGHKSVSWYQQVLGQGPQFIFQYYEKEERGRGNFPDRFSARQFPNYSSELNVNALLLGDSALYLCASSPGDTEQYFGPGTRLTVT.

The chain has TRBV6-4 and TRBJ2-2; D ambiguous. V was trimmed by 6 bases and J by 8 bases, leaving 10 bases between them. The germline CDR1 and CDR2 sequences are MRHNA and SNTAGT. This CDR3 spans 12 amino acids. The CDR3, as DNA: TGTGCCAGCAGAGTGACCTTAGGGGAGCTGTTTTTT. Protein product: CASRVTLGELFF.

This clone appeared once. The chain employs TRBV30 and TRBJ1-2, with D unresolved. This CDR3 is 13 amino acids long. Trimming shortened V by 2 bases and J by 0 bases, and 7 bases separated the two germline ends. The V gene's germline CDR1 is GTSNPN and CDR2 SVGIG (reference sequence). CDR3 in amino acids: CAWSPEANYGYTF. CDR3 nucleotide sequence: TGTGCCTGGAGTCCTGAGGCTAACTATGGCTACACCTTC.

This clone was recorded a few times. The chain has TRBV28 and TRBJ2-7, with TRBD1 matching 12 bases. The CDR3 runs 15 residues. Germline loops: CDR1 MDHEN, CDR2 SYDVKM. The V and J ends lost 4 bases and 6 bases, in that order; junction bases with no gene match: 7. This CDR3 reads CASSSHPGQGAEQYF. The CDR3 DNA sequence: TGTGCCAGCAGTTCGCACCCGGGACAGGGGGCCGAGCAGTACTTC.

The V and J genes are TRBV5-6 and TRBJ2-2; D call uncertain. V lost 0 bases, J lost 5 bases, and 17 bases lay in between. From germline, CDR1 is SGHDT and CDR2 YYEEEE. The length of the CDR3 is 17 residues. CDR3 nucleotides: TGTGCCAGCAGCTTGGGTGGTAGCCCAATGAGAACCGGGGAGCTGTTTTTT. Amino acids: CASSLGGSPMRTGELFF.